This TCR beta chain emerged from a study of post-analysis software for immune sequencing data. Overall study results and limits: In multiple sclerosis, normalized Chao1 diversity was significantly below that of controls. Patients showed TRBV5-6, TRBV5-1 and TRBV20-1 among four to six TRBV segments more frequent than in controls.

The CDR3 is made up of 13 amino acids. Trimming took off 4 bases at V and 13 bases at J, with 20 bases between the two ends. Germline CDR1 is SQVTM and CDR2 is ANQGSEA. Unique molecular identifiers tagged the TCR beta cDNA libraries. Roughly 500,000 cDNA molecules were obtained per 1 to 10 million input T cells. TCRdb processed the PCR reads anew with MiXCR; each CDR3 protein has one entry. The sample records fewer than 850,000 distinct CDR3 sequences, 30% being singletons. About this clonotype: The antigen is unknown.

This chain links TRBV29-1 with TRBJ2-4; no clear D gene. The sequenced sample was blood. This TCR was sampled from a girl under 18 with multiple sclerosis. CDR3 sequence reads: CSVALSLTYGQYF. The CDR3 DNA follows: TGCAGCGTTGCACTTAGCCTTACCTACGGGCAGTACTTC.